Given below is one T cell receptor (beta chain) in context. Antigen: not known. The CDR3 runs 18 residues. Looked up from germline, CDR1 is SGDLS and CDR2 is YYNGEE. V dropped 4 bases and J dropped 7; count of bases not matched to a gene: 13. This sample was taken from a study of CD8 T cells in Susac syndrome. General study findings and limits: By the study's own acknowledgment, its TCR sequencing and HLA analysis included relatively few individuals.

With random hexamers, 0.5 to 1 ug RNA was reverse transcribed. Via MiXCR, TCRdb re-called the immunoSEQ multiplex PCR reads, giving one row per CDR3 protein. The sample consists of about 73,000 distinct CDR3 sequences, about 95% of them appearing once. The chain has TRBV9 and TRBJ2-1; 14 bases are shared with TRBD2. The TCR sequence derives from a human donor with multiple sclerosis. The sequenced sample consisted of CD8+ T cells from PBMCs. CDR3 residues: CASSHKGPGLAGENEQFF. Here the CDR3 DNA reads TGTGCCAGCAGCCACAAAGGCCCGGGACTAGCGGGGGAAAATGAGCAGTTCTTC. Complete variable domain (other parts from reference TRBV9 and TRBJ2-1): DSGVTQTPKHLITATGQRVTLRCSPRSGDLSVYWYQQSLDQGLQFLIQYYNGEERAKGNILERFSAQQFPDLHSELNLSSLELGDSALYFCASSHKGPGLAGENEQFFGPGTRLTVL.